This T cell receptor (beta chain) was documented in a study of OX40 agonist ivuxolimab in advanced cancers. This CDR3 spans 14 amino acids. In germline, CDR1 is MNHNS, CDR2 SASEGT. V was clipped by 2 bases and J by 6 bases; unmatched bases: 2. The protocol was immunoSEQ multiplex PCR, while the TCRdb copy is restricted to in-frame clones and leaves out a portion. The sample has tens of thousands of clones, approximately 85% seen once. The origin of this receptor is an adult with an advanced solid tumor such as melanoma, head and neck, liver or kidney cancer. The material sequenced was CD4+ or CD8+ T cells sorted from blood, taken in a trial of the OX40 agonist ivuxolimab. The rearrangement uses TRBV6-1 and TRBJ1-5, with 9 bases lining up with TRBD1. The CDR3 reads CASSETGGGQPQHF. CDR3 DNA: TGTGCCAGCAGTGAAACAGGGGGCGGTCAGCCCCAGCATTTT.